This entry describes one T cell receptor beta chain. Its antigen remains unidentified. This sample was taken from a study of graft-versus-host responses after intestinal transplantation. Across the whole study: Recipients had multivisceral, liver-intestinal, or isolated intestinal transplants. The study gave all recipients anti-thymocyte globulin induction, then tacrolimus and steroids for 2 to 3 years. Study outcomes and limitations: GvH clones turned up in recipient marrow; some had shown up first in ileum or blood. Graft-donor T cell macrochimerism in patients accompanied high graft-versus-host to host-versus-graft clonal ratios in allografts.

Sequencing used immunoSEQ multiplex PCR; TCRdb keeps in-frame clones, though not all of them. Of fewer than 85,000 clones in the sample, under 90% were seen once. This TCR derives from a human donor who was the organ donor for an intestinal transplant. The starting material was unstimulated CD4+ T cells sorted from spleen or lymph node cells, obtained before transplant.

The CDR3 bases are TGTGCCTGGAGTGTCGAAGGGGCTGGAAACACCATATATTTT. This codes for CAWSVEGAGNTIYF. The V and J genes are TRBV30 and TRBJ1-3, with D perhaps matching TRBD1 (5 bases). CDR1 is GTSNPN, CDR2 SVGIG, per germline (reference sequence). This CDR3 is built from 14 residues. V lost 0 bases, J lost 2 bases, and 8 bases lay in between.